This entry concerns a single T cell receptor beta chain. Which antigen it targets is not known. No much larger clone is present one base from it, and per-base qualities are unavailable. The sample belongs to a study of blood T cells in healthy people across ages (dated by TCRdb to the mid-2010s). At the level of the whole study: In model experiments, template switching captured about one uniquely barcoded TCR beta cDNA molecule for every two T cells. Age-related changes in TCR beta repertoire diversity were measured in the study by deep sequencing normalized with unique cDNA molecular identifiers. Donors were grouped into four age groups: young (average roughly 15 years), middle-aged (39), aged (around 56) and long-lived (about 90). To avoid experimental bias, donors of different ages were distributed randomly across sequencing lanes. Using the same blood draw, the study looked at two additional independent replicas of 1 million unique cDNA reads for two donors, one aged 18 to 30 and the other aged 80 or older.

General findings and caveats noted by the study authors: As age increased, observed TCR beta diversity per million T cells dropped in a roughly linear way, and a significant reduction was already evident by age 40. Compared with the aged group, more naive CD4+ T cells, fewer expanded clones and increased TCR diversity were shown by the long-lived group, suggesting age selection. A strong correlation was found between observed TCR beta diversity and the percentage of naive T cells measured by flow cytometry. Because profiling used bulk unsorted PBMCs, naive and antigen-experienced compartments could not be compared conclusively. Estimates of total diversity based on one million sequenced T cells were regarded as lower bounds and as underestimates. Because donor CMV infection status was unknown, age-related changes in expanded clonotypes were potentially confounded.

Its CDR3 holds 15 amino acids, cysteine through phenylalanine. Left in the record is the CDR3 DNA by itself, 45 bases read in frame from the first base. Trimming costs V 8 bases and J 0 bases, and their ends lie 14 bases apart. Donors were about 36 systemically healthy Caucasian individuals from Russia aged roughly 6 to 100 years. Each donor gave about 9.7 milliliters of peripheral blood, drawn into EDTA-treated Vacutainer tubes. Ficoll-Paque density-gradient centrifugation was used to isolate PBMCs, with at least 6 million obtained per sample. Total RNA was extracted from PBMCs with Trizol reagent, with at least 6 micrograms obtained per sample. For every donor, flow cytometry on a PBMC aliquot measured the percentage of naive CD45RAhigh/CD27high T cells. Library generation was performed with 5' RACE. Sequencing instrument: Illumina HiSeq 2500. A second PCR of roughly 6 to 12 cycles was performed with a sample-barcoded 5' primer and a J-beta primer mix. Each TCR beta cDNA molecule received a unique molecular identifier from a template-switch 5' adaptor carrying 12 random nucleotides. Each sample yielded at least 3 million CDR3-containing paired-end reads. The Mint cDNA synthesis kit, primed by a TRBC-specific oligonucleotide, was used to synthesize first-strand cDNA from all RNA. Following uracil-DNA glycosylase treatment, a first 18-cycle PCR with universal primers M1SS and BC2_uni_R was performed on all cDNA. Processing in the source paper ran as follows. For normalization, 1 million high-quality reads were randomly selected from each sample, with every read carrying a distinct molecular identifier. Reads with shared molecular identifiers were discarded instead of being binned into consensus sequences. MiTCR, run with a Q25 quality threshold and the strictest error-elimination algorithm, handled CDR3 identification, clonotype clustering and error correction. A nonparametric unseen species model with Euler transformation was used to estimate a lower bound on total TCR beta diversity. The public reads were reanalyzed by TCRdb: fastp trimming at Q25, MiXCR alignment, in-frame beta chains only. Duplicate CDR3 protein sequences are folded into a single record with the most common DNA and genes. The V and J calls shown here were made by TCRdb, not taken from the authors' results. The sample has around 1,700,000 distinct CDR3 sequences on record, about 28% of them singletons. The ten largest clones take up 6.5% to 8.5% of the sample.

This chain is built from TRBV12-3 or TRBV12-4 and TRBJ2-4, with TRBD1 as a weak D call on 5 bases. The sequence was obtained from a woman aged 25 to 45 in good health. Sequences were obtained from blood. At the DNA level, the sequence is TGTGCCAGCTGCGGTGACAGCCAAGCCAAAAACATTCAGTACTTC. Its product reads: CASCGDSQAKNIQYF.